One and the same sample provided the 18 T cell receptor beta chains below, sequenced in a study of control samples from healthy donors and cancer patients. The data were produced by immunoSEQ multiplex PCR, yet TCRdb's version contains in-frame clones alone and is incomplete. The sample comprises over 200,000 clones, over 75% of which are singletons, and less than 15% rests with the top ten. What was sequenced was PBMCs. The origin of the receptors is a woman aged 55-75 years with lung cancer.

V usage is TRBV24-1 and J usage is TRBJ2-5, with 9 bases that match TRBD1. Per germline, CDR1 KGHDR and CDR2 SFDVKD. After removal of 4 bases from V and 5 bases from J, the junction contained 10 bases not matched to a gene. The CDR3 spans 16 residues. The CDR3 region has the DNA TGTGCCACCAGTGACAAACGCACAGGGGGCGGTGAGACCCAGTACTTC. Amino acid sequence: CATSDKRTGGGETQYF.

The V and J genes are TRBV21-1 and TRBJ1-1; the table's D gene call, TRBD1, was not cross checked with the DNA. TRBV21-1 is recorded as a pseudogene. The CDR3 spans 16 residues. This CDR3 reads CASSHRTGPSNTEAFF. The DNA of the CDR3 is TGTGCCAGCAGCCACCGGACAGGGCCTTCGAACACTGAAGCTTTCTTT.

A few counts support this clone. Here the CDR3 DNA reads TGCGCCAGCAGTGTCGGGACAGGGACCTTTGCCTCCTACGAGCAGTACTTC. Protein sequence: CASSVGTGTFASYEQYF. The V gene is TRBV10-2, the J gene TRBJ2-7; TRBD1 agrees at 9 bases. V dropped 4 bases and J dropped 0; count of bases not matched to a gene: 10. This CDR3 spans 17 amino acids. Germline CDR1 is WSHSY and CDR2 is SAAADI.

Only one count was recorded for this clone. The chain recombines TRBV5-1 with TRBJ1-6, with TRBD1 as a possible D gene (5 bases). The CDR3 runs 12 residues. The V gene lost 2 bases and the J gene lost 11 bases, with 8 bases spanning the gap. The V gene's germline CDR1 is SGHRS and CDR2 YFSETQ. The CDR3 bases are TGCGCCAGCAGCTTAGAGGGGACACCCCTCCACTTT. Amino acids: CASSLEGTPLHF. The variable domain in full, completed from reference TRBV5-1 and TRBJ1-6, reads KAGVTQTPRYLIKTRGQQVTLSCSPISGHRSVSWYQQTPGQGLQFLFEYFSETQRNKGNFPGRFSGRQFSNSRSEMNVSTLELGDSALYLCASSLEGTPLHFGNGTRLTVT.

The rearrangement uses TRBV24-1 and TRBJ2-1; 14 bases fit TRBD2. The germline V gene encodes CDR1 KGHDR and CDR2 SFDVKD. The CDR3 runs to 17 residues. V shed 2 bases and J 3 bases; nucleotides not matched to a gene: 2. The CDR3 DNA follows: TGTGCCACCAGTGATTCCGGGACTAGCGGGGGCTACAATGAGCAGTTCTTC. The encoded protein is CATSDSGTSGGYNEQFF.

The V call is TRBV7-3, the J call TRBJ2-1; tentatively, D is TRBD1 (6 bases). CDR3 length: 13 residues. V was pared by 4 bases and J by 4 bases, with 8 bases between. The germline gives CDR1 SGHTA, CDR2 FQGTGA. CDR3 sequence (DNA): TGTGCCAGCAGCTCTCAGGGGTACAATGAGCAGTTCTTC. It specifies CASSSQGYNEQFF. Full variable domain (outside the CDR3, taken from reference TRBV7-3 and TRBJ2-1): GAGVSQTPSNKVTEKGKYVELRCDPISGHTALYWYRQSLGQGPEFLIYFQGTGAADDSGLPNDRFFAVRPEGSVSTLKIQRTERGDSAVYLCASSSQGYNEQFFGPGTRLTVL.

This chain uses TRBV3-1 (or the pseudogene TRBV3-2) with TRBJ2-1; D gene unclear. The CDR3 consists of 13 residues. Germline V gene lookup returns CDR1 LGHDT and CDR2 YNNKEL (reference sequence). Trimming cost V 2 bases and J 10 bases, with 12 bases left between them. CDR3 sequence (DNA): TGTGCCAGCAGCCAAACCCCAGCCGTAGAGCAGTTCTTC. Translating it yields CASSQTPAVEQFF.

The chain's CDR3 is CSAARVEQFF. CDR3 coding DNA: TGCAGTGCGGCCCGGGTTGAGCAGTTCTTC. The gene calls are TRBV20-1 and TRBJ2-1; D not certain. Trimming pared 6 bases from V and 9 bases from J, leaving 9 bases between. CDR3 length: 10 amino acids. Germline CDR1 is DFQATT and CDR2 is SNEGSKA (reference sequence).

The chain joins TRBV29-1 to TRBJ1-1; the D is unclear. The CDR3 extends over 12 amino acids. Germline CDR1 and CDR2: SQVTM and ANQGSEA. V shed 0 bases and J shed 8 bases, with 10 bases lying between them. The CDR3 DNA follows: TGCAGCGTTGAAGATCATCGGAGGGAAGCTTTCTTT. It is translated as CSVEDHRREAFF. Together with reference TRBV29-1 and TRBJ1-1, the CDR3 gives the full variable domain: SAVISQKPSRDICQRGTSLTIQCQVDSQVTMMFWYRQQPGQSLTLIATANQGSEATYESGFVIDKFPISRPNLTFSTLTVSNMSPEDSSIYLCSVEDHRREAFFGQGTRLTVV.

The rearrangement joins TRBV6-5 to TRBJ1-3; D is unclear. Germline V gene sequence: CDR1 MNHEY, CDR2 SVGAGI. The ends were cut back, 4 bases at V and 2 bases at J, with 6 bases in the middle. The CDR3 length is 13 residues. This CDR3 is CASSLNPGNTIYF. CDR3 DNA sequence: TGTGCCAGCAGTTTGAATCCTGGAAACACCATATATTTT.

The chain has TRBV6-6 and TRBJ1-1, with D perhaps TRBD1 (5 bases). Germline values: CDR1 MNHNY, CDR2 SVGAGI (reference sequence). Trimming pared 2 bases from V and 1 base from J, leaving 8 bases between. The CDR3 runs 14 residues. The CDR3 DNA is TGTGCCAGCAGTTACGGGGACGGGAACACTGAAGCTTTCTTT. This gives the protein CASSYGDGNTEAFF.

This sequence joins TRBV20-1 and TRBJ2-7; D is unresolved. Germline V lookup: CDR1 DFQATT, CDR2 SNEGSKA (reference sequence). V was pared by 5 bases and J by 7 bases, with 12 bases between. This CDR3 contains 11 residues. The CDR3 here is CSAPRYEEQYF. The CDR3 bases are TGCAGTGCTCCTCGCTACGAAGAGCAGTACTTC.

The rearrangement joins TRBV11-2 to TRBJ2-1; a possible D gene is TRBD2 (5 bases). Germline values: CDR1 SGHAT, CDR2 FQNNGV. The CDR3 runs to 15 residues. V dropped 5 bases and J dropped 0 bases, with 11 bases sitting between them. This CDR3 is CASSPTGSSYNEQFF. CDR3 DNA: TGTGCCAGCAGCCCAACGGGGAGCTCCTACAATGAGCAGTTCTTC. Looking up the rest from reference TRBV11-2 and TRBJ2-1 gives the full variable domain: EAGVAQSPRYKIIEKRQSVAFWCNPISGHATLYWYQQILGQGPKLLIQFQNNGVVDDSQLPKDRFSAERLKGVDSTLKIQPAKLEDSAVYLCASSPTGSSYNEQFFGPGTRLTVL.

CDR3 in DNA: TGTGCCAGCAGCTTAATTATTAATGAGCAGTTCTTC. Amino acids: CASSLIINEQFF. V is TRBV11-2 and J is TRBJ2-1; D gene unclear. This CDR3 spans 12 amino acids. Germline V gene sequence: CDR1 SGHAT, CDR2 FQNNGV. Trimming left V 2 bases short and J 7 bases short, with 6 bases between.

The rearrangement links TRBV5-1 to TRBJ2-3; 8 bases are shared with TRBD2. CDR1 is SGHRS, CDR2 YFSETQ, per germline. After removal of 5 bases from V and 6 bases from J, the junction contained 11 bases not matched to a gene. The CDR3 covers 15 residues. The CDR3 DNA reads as TGCGCCAGCAGGGGAACGGGGGGGCAATGGGATACGCAGTATTTT. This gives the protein CASRGTGGQWDTQYF.

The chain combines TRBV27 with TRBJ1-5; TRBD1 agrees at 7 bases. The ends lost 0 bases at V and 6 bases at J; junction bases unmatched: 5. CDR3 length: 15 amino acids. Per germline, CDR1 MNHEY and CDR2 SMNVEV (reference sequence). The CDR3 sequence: CASSLSGGVGQPQHF. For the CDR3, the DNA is TGTGCCAGCAGTTTATCAGGGGGCGTAGGTCAGCCCCAGCATTTT.

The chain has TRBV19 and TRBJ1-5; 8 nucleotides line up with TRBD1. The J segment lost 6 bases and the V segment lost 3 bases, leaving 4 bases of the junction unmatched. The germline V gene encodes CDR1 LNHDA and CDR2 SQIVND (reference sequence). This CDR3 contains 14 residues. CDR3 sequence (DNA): TGTGCCAGTAGTATCCAGGGGGCGTCTCAGCCCCAGCATTTT. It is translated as CASSIQGASQPQHF.

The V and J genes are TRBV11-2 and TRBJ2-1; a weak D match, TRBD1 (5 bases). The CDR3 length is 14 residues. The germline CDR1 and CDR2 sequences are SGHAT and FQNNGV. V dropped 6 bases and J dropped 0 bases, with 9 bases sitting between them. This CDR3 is CASRGQFSYNEQFF. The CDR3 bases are TGTGCCAGCAGAGGACAATTCTCCTACAATGAGCAGTTCTTC.